The next 23 T cell receptor beta chains were all read from a single sample in a study of T cells after posttransplantation cyclophosphamide. The table came from immunoSEQ multiplex PCR; TCRdb's copy has only in-frame clones and leaves some out. The sample consists of about 11,000 clones, 70% to 90% of them appearing once. Treatment was busulfan-fludarabine conditioning, a marrow graft, and cyclophosphamide on days +3 and +4. The sequencing used PBMCs, collected about 1,700 days after allogeneic stem cell transplant with posttransplant cyclophosphamide. The receptors come from a female patient aged 50-65 years who received an allogeneic stem cell transplant from a related donor, was CMV-positive, and had no GVHD. Some of the T cells might come from the graft donor.

This chain uses TRBV25-1 with TRBJ2-3, with 8 bases fitting TRBD1. The CDR3 is made up of 16 amino acids. The V gene's germline CDR1 is MGHDK and CDR2 SYGVNS. Unmatched junction bases numbered 7, after V lost 2 bases and J lost 3 bases. The CDR3 bases are TGTGCCAGCAGTGAAGCAGGGGGCGAGATTACAGATACGCAGTATTTT. Amino acid sequence: CASSEAGGEITDTQYF.

This sequence joins TRBV2 and TRBJ1-4; D ambiguous. There are 15 residues in the CDR3. The V end was cut by 7 bases, the J end by 8 bases, with 20 bases between. CDR1 SNHLY and CDR2 FYNNEI come from the germline V gene. CDR3 bases: TGTGCCAGCACTGAGGTCCGGACGGGAGGGGAAAAACTGTTTTTT. Protein sequence: CASTEVRTGGEKLFF.

The chain has TRBV21-1 and TRBJ2-7; TRBD2 is the table's D call, not checked against the DNA. TRBV21-1 is classified as a pseudogene. The CDR3 sequence is 20 residues long. CDR3 in amino acids: CASSTHLAGGRYSGSYEQYF. The DNA for the CDR3 is TGTGCCAGCAGCACTCACCTAGCGGGAGGGCGGTATAGCGGCTCCTACGAGCAGTACTTC.

The J gene is TRBJ2-1, the V gene TRBV29-1, with a weak D call TRBD1 (6 bases). Trimming took 5 bases from V and 4 from J, leaving 9 bases between them. The length of the CDR3 is 12 residues. Germline loops: CDR1 SQVTM, CDR2 ANQGSEA. The CDR3: CSVFRGYNEQFF. CDR3 sequence (DNA): TGCAGCGTTTTTAGGGGGTACAATGAGCAGTTCTTC.

This chain links TRBV5-5 with TRBJ2-2; maybe TRBD1 (6 bases). CDR1 SGHKS and CDR2 YYEKEE come from the germline V gene (reference sequence). CDR3 size: 16 residues. V was pared by 4 bases and J by 0 bases, with 13 bases between. The CDR3 region has the DNA TGTGCCAGCAGCGCCAGGGGACAAGCGAACACCGGGGAGCTGTTTTTT. Amino acid sequence: CASSARGQANTGELFF. The whole variable domain, remainder taken from reference TRBV5-5 and TRBJ2-2, is DAGVTQSPTHLIKTRGQQVTLRCSPISGHKSVSWYQQVLGQGPQFIFQYYEKEERGRGNFPDRFSARQFPNYSSELNVNALLLGDSALYLCASSARGQANTGELFFGEGSRLTVL.

This rearrangement joins TRBV9 to TRBJ2-5; D perhaps matches TRBD1 (5 bases). CDR1 is SGDLS and CDR2 is YYNGEE in the germline V gene. Trimming removed 4 bases from V and 5 bases from J, with 12 bases in between. CDR3 length: 13 residues. CDR3 bases: TGTGCCAGCAGCTGGACACCCTCCGAGACCCAGTACTTC. This gives the protein CASSWTPSETQYF.

This clone was found a few times. The chain recombines TRBV19 with TRBJ1-1; no clear D gene. The germline V gene has CDR1 LNHDA and CDR2 SQIVND (reference sequence). This CDR3 spans 12 amino acids. V dropped 2 bases and J dropped 1 base, with 2 bases sitting between them. CDR3 loop: CASSIRNTEAFF. As DNA, the CDR3 is TGTGCCAGTAGTATACGGAACACTGAAGCTTTCTTT.

The chain employs TRBV27 and TRBJ2-7; 7 bases fit TRBD2. In germline, CDR1 is MNHEY, CDR2 SMNVEV (reference sequence). The J segment lost 0 bases and the V segment lost 4 bases, leaving 9 bases of the junction unmatched. The CDR3 runs 16 residues. The chain's CDR3 is CASSWGLAENSYEQYF. CDR3 DNA sequence: TGTGCCAGCAGTTGGGGCCTAGCGGAAAACTCCTACGAGCAGTACTTC.

The rearrangement links TRBV7-2 to TRBJ2-7, with TRBD2 matching 11 bases. Unmatched junction bases numbered 8, after V lost 5 bases and J lost 2 bases. This CDR3 region has 16 residues. CDR1 SGHTA and CDR2 FQGNSA come from the germline V gene. The CDR3 loop reads CASSLGTSGPPYEQYF. The CDR3 nucleotides are TGTGCCAGCAGCCTAGGGACTAGCGGACCGCCCTACGAGCAGTACTTC.

This clone was picked up a small number of times. The chain is built from TRBV6-5 and TRBJ1-5; D unclear. CDR1 is MNHEY, CDR2 SVGAGI, per germline. Trimming took off 6 bases at V and 0 bases at J, with 12 bases between the two ends. The CDR3 runs 15 residues. This chain's CDR3 is CASRPGSISNQPQHF. CDR3 coding DNA: TGTGCCAGCAGACCAGGTTCAATTAGCAATCAGCCCCAGCATTTT.

V is TRBV7-9 and J is TRBJ1-5; D unclear. Germline loops: CDR1 SEHNR, CDR2 FQNEAQ (reference sequence). V lost 2 bases and J lost 8, with 7 bases in between. The CDR3 covers 12 residues. The CDR3 region has the DNA TGTGCCAGCAGCTTATACTTGGAGCCCCAGCATTTT. Translated: CASSLYLEPQHF. Full variable domain (remainder filled in from reference TRBV7-9 and TRBJ1-5): DTGVSQNPRHKITKRGQNVTFRCDPISEHNRLYWYRQTLGQGPEFLTYFQNEAQLEKSRLLSDRFSAERPKGSFSTLEIQRTEQGDSAMYLCASSLYLEPQHFGDGTRLSIL.

The chain links TRBV7-8 to TRBJ1-2, with TRBD1 identical over 8 bases. V trimming: 3 bases; J trimming: 4 bases; junction bases outside the gene matches: 4. The length of the CDR3 is 14 residues. Germline V gene data show CDR1 as SGHVS and CDR2 as FQNEAQ. This CDR3 is CASSFQGAGYGYTF. Here the CDR3 DNA reads TGTGCCAGCAGCTTCCAGGGGGCTGGCTATGGCTACACCTTC.

In its sample, this clone is large. The chain recombines TRBV4-1 with TRBJ2-6; perhaps TRBD1 as D (5 bases). This CDR3 contains 21 residues. The V gene's germline CDR1 is MGHRA and CDR2 YSYEKL. V lost 6 bases, J lost 0 bases, and 27 bases lay in between. The CDR3 coding sequence is TGCGCCAGCAGTGGGGATCCAGACAGTTCAAATGTGCTCTCTGGGGCCAACGTCCTGACTTTC. It yields the protein CASSGDPDSSNVLSGANVLTF.

The rearrangement links TRBV7-6 to TRBJ2-7; 12 nucleotides agree with TRBD2. V shed 4 bases, J shed 3 bases, and the junction held 4 bases outside the gene matches. The CDR3 loop spans 15 amino acids. Germline V gives CDR1 SGHVS, CDR2 FNYEAQ. The CDR3 DNA follows: TGTGCCAGCAGCTCAGGGACTAGCGGGCTCTACGAGCAGTACTTC. It codes for CASSSGTSGLYEQYF. The full variable domain, in which reference TRBV7-6 and TRBJ2-7 provide the parts outside the CDR3, is GAGVSQSPRYKVTKRGQDVALRCDPISGHVSLYWYRQALGQGPEFLTYFNYEAQQDKSGLPNDRFSAERPEGSISTLTIQRTEQRDSAMYRCASSSGTSGLYEQYFGPGTRLTVT.

This clone showed up just once. This chain links TRBV19 with TRBJ2-1; 9 bases are a match to TRBD2. With V trimmed by 1 base and J by 4 bases, 5 bases remained unmatched. The CDR3 runs 16 residues. Germline values: CDR1 LNHDA, CDR2 SQIVND (reference sequence). The chain's CDR3 is CASSIVPSGVYNEQFF. In DNA form, the CDR3 reads TGTGCCAGTAGTATAGTTCCTAGCGGGGTTTACAATGAGCAGTTCTTC.

V and J are TRBV15 and TRBJ1-1; 7 nucleotides agree with TRBD1. Losses at the gene ends were 7 bases for V and 0 bases for J; bases not matched to a gene: 14. Per germline, CDR1 LNHNV and CDR2 YYDKDF (reference sequence). This CDR3 region has 17 residues. DNA for the CDR3: TGTGCCACCAACTCTGAAGGGGGCTGGGGAATGAACACTGAAGCTTTCTTT. Protein sequence: CATNSEGGWGMNTEAFF.

The V and J genes are TRBV29-1 and TRBJ2-1; TRBD1 matches at 10 bases. The V and J ends lost 8 bases and 9 bases, in that order; junction bases with no gene match: 16. CDR1 SQVTM and CDR2 ANQGSEA come from the germline V gene. This CDR3 has 15 amino acids. CDR3 nucleotides: TGCAGCCCTGCGTTGCTGGGACAGGGGATGGTTGAGCAGTTCTTC. This translates into CSPALLGQGMVEQFF.

Comments on this clone: Mismatch with germline at one junction end may stem from a read error. The V gene is TRBV6-5, the J gene TRBJ2-1; 9 bases match TRBD1. The CDR3 is 16 amino acids. Germline CDR1 and CDR2: MNHEY and SVGAGI. The CDR3 bases are TGTGCCAGCAGATACTCCGGGACAGGGTCGGTCAATGAGCAGTTCTTC. It codes for CASRYSGTGSVNEQFF.

This clone was counted between two and nine times. The rearrangement uses TRBV28 and TRBJ2-6; 9 bases are a match to TRBD1. V lost 7 bases, J lost 0 bases, and 4 bases stayed unmatched. The CDR3 length is 16 residues. Germline loops: CDR1 MDHEN, CDR2 SYDVKM. CDR3 coding DNA: TGTGCCAGCATGGGACAGGGAATCTCTGGGGCCAACGTCCTGACTTTC. The encoded protein is CASMGQGISGANVLTF.

The CDR3 coding sequence is TGTGCCAGCAGCTGGTGGGGGCTAGCGGGCTCGGGTGCCGAGACCCAGTACTTC. Protein: CASSWWGLAGSGAETQYF. V usage is TRBV7-2 and J usage is TRBJ2-5, with 8 positions matching TRBD2. Losses at the gene ends were 4 bases for V and 5 bases for J; bases not matched to a gene: 18. CDR3 size: 18 residues. Germline CDR1 is SGHTA and CDR2 is FQGNSA.

The chain joins TRBV7-3 to TRBJ1-2; no reliable D call. Trimming pared 4 bases from V and 6 bases from J, leaving 12 bases between. CDR3 length equals 13 residues. Germline-derived CDR1 and CDR2 are SGHTA and FQGTGA. The CDR3 region is CASSSLGRDGYTF. The CDR3 DNA sequence: TGTGCCAGCAGCTCCCTAGGGAGGGATGGCTACACCTTC.

Points on this clone: Its ends do not fully match the called genes, so a read error is possible. The chain uses TRBV6-5 and TRBJ2-2; no reliable D call. In germline, CDR1 is MNHEY, CDR2 SVGAGI. This CDR3 contains 13 residues. For the CDR3, the DNA is TGTGCCGGCAGTATCGTGAACACCGGGGAGCTGTTTTTT. As protein: CAGSIVNTGELFF.

This clone is categorized as medium-sized. The chain employs TRBV9 and TRBJ1-1; a weak D match, TRBD1 (5 bases). CDR3 length: 16 residues. V was clipped by 2 bases and J by 0 bases, with 14 bases between them. Germline CDR1 is SGDLS and CDR2 is YYNGEE. The CDR3 spells CASSVSGGRMNTEAFF. The CDR3 DNA reads as TGTGCCAGCAGCGTGAGCGGGGGACGGATGAACACTGAAGCTTTCTTT. Full variable domain (rest looked up from reference TRBV9 and TRBJ1-1): DSGVTQTPKHLITATGQRVTLRCSPRSGDLSVYWYQQSLDQGLQFLIQYYNGEERAKGNILERFSAQQFPDLHSELNLSSLELGDSALYFCASSVSGGRMNTEAFFGQGTRLTVV.